What follows is one T cell receptor beta chain and its context. No antigen is known for it. This entry comes from a study of response to subunit inactivated influenza vaccine. Findings of the study overall: It was suggested by the authors that few new T cells are recruited by each seasonal influenza vaccination.

TCRdb reanalysed the RT-PCR reads using MiXCR and keeps one entry per CDR3 protein. This table holds 500,000 to 700,000 distinct CDR3 sequences, roughly 23% found once. Germline CDR1 MRHNA, CDR2 SNTAGT. Trimming left V 4 bases short and J 6 bases short, with 13 bases between. The CDR3 sequence is 14 residues long. The sample also formed part of further work on T cells expressing NK-cell markers. This second study notes: The authors made TCR beta cDNA libraries by 5'RACE template switching. This switching added a universal primer site and UMIs. NKG2C+ dominant clonotypes from about 6 donors made up about 1.0-7.0% of CD8+ T cells. A few of the donors also had these clonotypes leading their CD3+CD56-NKG2C+ fraction. The HCMV specificity of the expanded NKG2C+ T cell clones stayed unresolved.

The V gene is TRBV6-4, the J gene TRBJ2-1; D is ambiguous. The sequence derives from a man between 50 and 59 years old who received an inactivated influenza vaccine. This material consisted of CD4+ T cells sorted from PBMCs, taken about 12 days after vaccination. The CDR3: CASSATGLGNEQFF. The DNA of the CDR3 is TGTGCCAGCAGTGCCACCGGGCTTGGCAATGAGCAGTTCTTC.